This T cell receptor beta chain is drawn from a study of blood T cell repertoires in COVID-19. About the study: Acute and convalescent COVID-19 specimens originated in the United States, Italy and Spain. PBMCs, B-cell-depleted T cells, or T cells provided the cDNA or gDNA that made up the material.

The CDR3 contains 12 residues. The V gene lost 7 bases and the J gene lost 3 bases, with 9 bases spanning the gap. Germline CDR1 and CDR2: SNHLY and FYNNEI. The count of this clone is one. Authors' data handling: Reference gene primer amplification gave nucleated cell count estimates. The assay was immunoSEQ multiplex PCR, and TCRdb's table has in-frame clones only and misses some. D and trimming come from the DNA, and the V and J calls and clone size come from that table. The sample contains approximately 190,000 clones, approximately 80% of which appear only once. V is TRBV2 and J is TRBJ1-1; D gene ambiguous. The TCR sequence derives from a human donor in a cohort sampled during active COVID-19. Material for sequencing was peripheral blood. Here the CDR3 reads CASILEYTEAFF. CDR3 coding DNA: TGTGCCAGCATTCTGGAGTACACTGAAGCTTTCTTT.